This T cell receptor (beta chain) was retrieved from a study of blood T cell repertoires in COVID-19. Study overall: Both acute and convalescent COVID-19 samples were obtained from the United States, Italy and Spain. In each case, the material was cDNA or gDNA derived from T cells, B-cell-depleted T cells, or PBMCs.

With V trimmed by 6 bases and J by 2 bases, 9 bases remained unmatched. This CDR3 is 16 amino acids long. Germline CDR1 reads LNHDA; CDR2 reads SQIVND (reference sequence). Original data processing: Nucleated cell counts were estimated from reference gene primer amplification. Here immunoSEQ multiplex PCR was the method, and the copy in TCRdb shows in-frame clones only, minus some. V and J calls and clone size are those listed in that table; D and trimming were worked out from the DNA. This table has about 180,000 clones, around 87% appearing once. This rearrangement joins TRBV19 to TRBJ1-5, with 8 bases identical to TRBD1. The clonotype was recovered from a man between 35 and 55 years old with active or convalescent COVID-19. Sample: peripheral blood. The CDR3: CASSPGQGRGNQPQHF. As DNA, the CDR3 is TGTGCCAGTAGCCCCGGACAGGGCAGGGGCAATCAGCCCCAGCATTTT.